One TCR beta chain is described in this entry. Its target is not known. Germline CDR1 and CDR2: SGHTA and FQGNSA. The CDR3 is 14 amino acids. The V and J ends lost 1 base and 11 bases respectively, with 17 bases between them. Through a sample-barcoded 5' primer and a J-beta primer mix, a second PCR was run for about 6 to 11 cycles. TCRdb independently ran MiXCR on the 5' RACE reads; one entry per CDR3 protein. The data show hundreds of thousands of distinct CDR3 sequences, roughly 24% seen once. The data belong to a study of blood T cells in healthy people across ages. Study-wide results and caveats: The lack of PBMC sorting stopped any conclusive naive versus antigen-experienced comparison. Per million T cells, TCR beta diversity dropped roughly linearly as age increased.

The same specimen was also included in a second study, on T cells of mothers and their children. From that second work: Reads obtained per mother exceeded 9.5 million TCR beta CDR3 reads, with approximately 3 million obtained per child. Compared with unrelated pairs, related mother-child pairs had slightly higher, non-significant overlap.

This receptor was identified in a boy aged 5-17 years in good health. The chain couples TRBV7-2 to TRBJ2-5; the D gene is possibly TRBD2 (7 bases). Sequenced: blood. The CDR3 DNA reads TGTGCCAGCAGCTTAGTTTTTCAGGGGAGGGAACAGTACTTC. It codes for CASSLVFQGREQYF.